This T cell receptor beta chain came from a study of blood T cells in healthy people across ages. Primed by a sample-barcoded 5' primer and a J-beta primer mix, a second PCR proceeded for about 6 to 12 cycles. Every individual sample yielded 2.5 million or more paired-end reads (each containing CDR3). Using its own MiXCR run on the 5' RACE reads, TCRdb lists one record per CDR3 protein. The sample has fewer than 750,000 distinct CDR3 sequences; more than 45% are singletons. This clonotype was detected a few times. Germline-derived CDR1 and CDR2 are LGHNA and YSLEER. Trimming left V 4 bases short and J 4 bases short, with 10 bases between. The CDR3 is 13 residues long.

Sequenced input: blood. The genes are TRBV4-3 and TRBJ1-2, with D unclear. This clonotype originated in a man older than 75 in good health. Here the CDR3 DNA reads TGCGCCAGCAGCCCATTCCGGGGCTATGGCTACACCTTC. The encoded protein is CASSPFRGYGYTF.